Presented here are 5 T cell receptor beta chains from one specimen sequenced in a study of T-cell reconstitution after alpha-beta-depleted transplantation in children. Molecular barcoding with unique molecular identifiers was used for the TCRbeta library. TCRdb independently ran MiXCR on the PCR reads; one entry per CDR3 protein. The sample lists around 370,000 distinct CDR3 sequences; 10% were seen once. The input for sequencing was PBMCs from the stem cell graft donor, taken from the stem cell graft. The receptors shown here come from a human donor who donated a stem cell graft to a child with acute lymphoblastic leukemia.

Only a few counts were recorded for this clonotype. This chain connects TRBV7-3 to TRBJ2-1; maybe TRBD2 (5 bases). In germline, CDR1 is SGHTA, CDR2 FQGTGA. V was cut by 5 bases and J by 2 bases, with 10 bases left in between. This CDR3 contains 14 residues. CDR3: CASSPAGTYNEQFF. CDR3 bases: TGTGCCAGCAGCCCCGCCGGGACCTACAATGAGCAGTTCTTC.

CDR3 bases: TGCAGTGGTCACGGGAGGAACAACAATGAGCAGTTCTTC. Protein product: CSGHGRNNNEQFF. The rearrangement joins TRBV20-1 to TRBJ2-1; 7 bases agree with TRBD2. The germline gives CDR1 DFQATT, CDR2 SNEGSKA (reference sequence). Trimming removed 7 bases from V and 5 bases from J; junction bases left unmatched: 8. The CDR3 is 13 residues long.

The chain recombines TRBV29-1 with TRBJ2-1, with D maybe TRBD1 (5 bases). The CDR3 contains 14 residues. CDR1 and CDR2 (germline): SQVTM, ANQGSEA. V was shortened by 7 bases and J by 1 base, with 14 bases between the two germline ends. The CDR3 sequence: CSANKGSSYNEQFF. As DNA, the CDR3 is TGCAGCGCCAACAAGGGGTCGTCCTACAATGAGCAGTTCTTC.

This clonotype was counted a few times. DNA for the CDR3: TGTGCCAGCAGTTTCGGCAGGAACACCGGGGAGCTGTTTTTT. This sequence encodes CASSFGRNTGELFF. The chain joins TRBV12-3 or TRBV12-4 to TRBJ2-2; D not certain. V lost 3 bases and J 1 base, leaving 6 bases between the germline ends. This CDR3 has 14 residues.

This clonotype was detected only a few times. The chain recombines TRBV5-1 with TRBJ2-7, with D tentatively TRBD1 (5 bases). Germline CDR1 is SGHRS and CDR2 is YFSETQ. The CDR3 is 12 residues long. V was cut by 4 bases and J by 5 bases, with 10 bases left in between. CDR3 in DNA: TGCGCCAGCAGCCTCAGACAGAACGAGCAGTACTTC. Protein sequence: CASSLRQNEQYF.